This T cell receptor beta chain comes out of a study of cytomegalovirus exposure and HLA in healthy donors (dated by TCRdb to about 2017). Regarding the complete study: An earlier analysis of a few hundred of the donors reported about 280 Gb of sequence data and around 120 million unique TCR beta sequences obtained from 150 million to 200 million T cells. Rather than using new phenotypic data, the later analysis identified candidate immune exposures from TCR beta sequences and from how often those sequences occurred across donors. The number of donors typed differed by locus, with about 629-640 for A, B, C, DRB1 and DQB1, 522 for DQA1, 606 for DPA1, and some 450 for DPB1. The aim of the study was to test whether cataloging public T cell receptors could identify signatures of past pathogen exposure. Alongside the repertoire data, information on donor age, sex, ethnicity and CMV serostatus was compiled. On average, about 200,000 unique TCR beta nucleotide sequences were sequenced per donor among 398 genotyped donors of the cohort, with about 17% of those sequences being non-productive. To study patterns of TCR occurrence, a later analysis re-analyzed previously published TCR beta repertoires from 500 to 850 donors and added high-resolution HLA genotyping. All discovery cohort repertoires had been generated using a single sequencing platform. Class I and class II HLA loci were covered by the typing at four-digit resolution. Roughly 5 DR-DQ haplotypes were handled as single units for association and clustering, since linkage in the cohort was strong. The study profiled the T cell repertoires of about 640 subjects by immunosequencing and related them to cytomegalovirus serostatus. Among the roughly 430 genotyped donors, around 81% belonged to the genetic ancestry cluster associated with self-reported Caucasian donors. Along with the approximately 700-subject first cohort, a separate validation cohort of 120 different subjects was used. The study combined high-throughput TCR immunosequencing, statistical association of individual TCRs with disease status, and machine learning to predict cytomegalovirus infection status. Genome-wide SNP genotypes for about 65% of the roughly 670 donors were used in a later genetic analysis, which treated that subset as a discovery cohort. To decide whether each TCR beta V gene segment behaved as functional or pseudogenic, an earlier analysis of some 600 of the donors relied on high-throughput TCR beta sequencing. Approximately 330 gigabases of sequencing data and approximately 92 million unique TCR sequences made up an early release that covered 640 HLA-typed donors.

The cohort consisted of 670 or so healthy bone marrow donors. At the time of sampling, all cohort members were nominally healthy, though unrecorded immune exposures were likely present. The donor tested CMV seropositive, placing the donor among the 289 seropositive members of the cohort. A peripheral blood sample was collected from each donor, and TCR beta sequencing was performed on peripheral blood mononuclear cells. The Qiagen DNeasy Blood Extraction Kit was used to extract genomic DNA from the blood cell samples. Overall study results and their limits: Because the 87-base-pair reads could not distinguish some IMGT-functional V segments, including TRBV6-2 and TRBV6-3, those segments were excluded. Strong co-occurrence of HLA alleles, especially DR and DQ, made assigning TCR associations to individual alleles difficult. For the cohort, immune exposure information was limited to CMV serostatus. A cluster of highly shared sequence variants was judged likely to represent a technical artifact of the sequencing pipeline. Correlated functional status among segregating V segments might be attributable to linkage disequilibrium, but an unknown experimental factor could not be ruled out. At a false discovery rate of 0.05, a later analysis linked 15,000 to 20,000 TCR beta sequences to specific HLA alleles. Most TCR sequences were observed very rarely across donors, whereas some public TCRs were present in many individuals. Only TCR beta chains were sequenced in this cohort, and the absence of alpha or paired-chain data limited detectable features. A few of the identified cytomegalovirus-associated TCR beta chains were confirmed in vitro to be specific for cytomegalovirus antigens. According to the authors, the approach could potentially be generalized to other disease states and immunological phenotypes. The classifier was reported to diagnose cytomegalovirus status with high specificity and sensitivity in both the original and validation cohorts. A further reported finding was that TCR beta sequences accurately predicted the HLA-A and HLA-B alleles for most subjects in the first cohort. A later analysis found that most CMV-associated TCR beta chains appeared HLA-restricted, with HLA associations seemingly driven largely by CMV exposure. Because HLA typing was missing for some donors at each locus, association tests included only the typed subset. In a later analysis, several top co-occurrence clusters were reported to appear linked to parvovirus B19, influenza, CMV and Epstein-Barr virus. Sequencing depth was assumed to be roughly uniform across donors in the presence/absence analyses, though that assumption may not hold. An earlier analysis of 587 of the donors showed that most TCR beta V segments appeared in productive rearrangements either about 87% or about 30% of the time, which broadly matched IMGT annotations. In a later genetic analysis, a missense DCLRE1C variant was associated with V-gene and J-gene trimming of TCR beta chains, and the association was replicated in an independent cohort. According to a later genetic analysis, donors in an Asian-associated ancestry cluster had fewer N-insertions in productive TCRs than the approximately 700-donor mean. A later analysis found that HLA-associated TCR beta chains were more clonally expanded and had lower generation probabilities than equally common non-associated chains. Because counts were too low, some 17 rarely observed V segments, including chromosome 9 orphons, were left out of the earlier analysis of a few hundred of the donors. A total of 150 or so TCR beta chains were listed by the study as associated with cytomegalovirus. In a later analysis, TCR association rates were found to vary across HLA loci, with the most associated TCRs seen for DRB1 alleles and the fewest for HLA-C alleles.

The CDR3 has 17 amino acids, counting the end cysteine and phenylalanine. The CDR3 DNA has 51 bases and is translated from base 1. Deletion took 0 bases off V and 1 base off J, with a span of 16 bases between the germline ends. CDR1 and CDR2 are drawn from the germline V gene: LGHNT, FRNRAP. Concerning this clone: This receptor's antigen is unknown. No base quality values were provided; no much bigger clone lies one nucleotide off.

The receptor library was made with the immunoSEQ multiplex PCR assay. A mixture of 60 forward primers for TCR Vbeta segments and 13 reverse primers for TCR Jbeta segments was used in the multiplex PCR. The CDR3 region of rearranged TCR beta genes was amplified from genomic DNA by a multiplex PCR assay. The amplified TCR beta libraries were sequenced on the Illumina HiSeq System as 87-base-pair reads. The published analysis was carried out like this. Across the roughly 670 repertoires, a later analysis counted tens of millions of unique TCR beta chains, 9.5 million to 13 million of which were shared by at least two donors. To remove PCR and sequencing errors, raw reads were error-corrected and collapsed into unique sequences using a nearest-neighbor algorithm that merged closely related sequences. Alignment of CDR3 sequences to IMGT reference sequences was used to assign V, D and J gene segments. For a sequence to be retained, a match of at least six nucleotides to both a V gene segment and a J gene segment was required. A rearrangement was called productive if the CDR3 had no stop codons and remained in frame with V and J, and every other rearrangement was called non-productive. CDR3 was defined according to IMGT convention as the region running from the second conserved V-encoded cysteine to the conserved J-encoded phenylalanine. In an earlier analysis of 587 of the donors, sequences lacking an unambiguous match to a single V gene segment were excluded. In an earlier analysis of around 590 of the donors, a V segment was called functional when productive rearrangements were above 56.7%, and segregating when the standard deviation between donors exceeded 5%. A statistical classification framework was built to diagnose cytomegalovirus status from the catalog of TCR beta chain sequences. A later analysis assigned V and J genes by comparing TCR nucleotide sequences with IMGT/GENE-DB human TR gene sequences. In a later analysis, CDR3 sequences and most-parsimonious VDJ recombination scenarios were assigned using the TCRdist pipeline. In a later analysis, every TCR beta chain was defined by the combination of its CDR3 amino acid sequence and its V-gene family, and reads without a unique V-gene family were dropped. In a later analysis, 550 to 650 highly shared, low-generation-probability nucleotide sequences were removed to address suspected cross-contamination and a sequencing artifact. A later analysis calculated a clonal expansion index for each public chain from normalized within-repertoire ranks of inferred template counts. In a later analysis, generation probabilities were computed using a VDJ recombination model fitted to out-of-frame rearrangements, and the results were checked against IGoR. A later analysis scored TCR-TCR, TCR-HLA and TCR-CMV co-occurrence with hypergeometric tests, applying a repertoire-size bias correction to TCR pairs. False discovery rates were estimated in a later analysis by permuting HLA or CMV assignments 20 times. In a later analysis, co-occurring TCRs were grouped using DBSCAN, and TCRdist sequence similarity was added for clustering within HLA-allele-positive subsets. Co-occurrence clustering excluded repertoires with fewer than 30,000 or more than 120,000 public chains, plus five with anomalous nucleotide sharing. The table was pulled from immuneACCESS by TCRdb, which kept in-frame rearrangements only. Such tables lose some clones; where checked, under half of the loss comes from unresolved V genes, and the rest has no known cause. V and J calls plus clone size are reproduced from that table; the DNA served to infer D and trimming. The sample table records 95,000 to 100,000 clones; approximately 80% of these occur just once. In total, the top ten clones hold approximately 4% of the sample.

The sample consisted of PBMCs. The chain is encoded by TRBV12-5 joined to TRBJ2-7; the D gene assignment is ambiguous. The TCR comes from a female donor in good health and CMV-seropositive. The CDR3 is CASGLVRDRDMSYEQYF. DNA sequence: TGTGCTAGTGGTTTGGTACGCGACCGCGACATGTCCTACGAGCAGTACTTC.